This TCR beta chain came from a study of OX40 agonist ivuxolimab in advanced cancers. Data came from immunoSEQ multiplex PCR; TCRdb stores just in-frame clones and leaves some out. The data hold 68,000 or so clones, with roughly 80% observed a single time. With 2 bases removed from V and 0 bases from J, the gap between germline ends came to 7 bases. The CDR3 contains 14 residues. Germline CDR1 reads WSHSY; CDR2 reads SAAADI. This sequence joins TRBV10-2 and TRBJ1-2; no clear D gene. Here the sequenced sample was CD4+ or CD8+ T cells sorted from blood, taken in a trial of the OX40 agonist ivuxolimab. This TCR came from an adult with an advanced solid tumor such as melanoma, head and neck, liver or kidney cancer. Here the CDR3 DNA reads TGCGCCAGCAGTGAGACGGCGGCTAACTATGGCTACACCTTC. It yields the protein CASSETAANYGYTF.